The clone carrying this T cell receptor beta chain was counted a few times. Its antigen is not identified. The V end was cut by 8 bases, the J end by 8 bases, with 21 bases between. The CDR3 covers 14 residues. Germline V gives CDR1 LNHDA, CDR2 SQIVND (reference sequence). The data derive from a study of early T cells in non-severe SARS-CoV-2 infection. About the research overall: The input, bulk RNA from unsorted whole blood, was sequenced, and chains were unpaired. Study-wide results and limits: VDJdb-based annotation leaned toward anti-spike CD8 responses and missed private and CD4 specificities.

Researchers tagged individual cDNA molecules with unique molecular identifiers. Via MiXCR, TCRdb re-called the 5' RACE reads, giving one row per CDR3 protein. Among 60,000 to 65,000 distinct CDR3 sequences, approximately 9.3% were seen once, and the ten largest hold 0.95% to 1.5%. This receptor was taken from an adult who was a healthcare worker with PCR-confirmed SARS-CoV-2 infection or an uninfected control (not recorded which). This rearrangement joins TRBV19 to TRBJ1-2; possible D gene TRBD1, 5 bases. The sequenced material came from whole blood. CDR3 amino acids: CASSTLGPIGGYTF. The CDR3 nucleotides read TGTGCCAGTTCAACTTTGGGACCTATCGGCGGCTACACCTTC.